What follows are 6 T cell receptor beta chains derived from one specimen sequenced in a study of human T cells and chemical hapten exposure. TCRdb independently ran MiXCR on the RACE reads; one entry per CDR3 protein. This sample yields 100,000 or so distinct CDR3 sequences, of which 9.3% are seen a single time; just over 2% belongs to the top ten. Time point described: patch test 2, 6 weeks after DPC sensitization. Noted treatment: therapeutic diphenylcyclopropenone sensitization with weekly scalp DPC. The sequenced sample was whole blood, obtained in connection with sensitization to the hapten diphenylcyclopropenone (DPC). Receptors originate from a middle-aged woman with alopecia areata. Some clones in this sample may be carry-over from other donors' samples.

Regarding this clonotype: A much larger clone is a single base away; this may be a read error. The rearrangement links TRBV5-4 to TRBJ1-1, with a weak D call TRBD1 (6 bases). Per germline, CDR1 SGHNT and CDR2 YYREEE (reference sequence). CDR3 length: 17 amino acids. The CDR3 coding sequence is TGTGCCAGCAGCCCCAAAAAGGGGGGGACGAGTGGCACTGAAGCTTCCTTT. Protein: CASSPKKGGTSGTEASF. Variable domain in full (rest from reference TRBV5-4 and TRBJ1-1): ETGVTQSPTHLIKTRGQQVTLRCSSQSGHNTVSWYQQALGQGPQFIFQYYREEENGRGNFPPRFSGLQFPNYSSELNVNALELDDSALYLCASSPKKGGTSGTEASFGQGTRLTVV.

J is TRBJ2-1 and V is TRBV20-1; TRBD2 agrees at 12 bases. After removal of 0 bases from V and 4 bases from J, the junction contained 4 bases not matched to a gene. The CDR3 totals 16 residues. Germline V gives CDR1 DFQATT, CDR2 SNEGSKA (reference sequence). This CDR3 is CSARDRTSGNYNEQFF. The CDR3 DNA reads as TGCAGTGCTAGAGATCGGACTAGCGGGAATTACAATGAGCAGTTCTTC.

This clonotype was found many times. The V call is TRBV9, the J call TRBJ2-3, with TRBD2 identical over 14 bases. Germline V gene sequence: CDR1 SGDLS, CDR2 YYNGEE. The CDR3 contains 16 residues. Losses at the gene ends were 4 bases for V and 4 bases for J; bases not matched to a gene: 5. The CDR3 coding sequence is TGTGCCAGCAGCCGAGGGACTAGCGGGAGATCAGATACGCAGTATTTT. Its translation: CASSRGTSGRSDTQYF. The whole variable domain, filled in from reference TRBV9 and TRBJ2-3, reads DSGVTQTPKHLITATGQRVTLRCSPRSGDLSVYWYQQSLDQGLQFLIQYYNGEERAKGNILERFSAQQFPDLHSELNLSSLELGDSALYFCASSRGTSGRSDTQYFGPGTRLTVL.

This clonotype was seen many times. The gene calls are TRBV20-1 and TRBJ2-3, with 9 positions matching TRBD2. Germline CDR1 and CDR2: DFQATT and SNEGSKA (reference sequence). The CDR3 is made up of 15 amino acids. V shed 1 base, J shed 2 bases, and the junction held 4 bases outside the gene matches. The CDR3 region is CSARGLAGYTDTQYF. The CDR3 DNA follows: TGCAGTGCTAGAGGCCTAGCGGGATACACAGATACGCAGTATTTT.

The table lists this clonotype with a few counts. CDR3 in amino acids: CASSPPTGAEEKLFF. In DNA, the CDR3 is TGTGCCAGCAGCCCCCCGACAGGCGCGGAGGAAAAACTGTTTTTT. This chain links TRBV28 with TRBJ1-4; D might be TRBD1 (6 bases). Germline-derived CDR1 and CDR2 are MDHEN and SYDVKM. Trimming left V 6 bases short and J 8 bases short, with 19 bases between. This CDR3 has 15 residues.

This clonotype was recorded many times. Written as DNA, the CDR3 is TGTGCCAGCAGCTTAGCGAAGGGGGCAGGGATGTCCAAAAACATTCAGTACTTC. Amino acids: CASSLAKGAGMSKNIQYF. The chain uses TRBV7-2 and TRBJ2-4, with 7 bases identical to TRBD1. CDR3 length equals 18 residues. Per germline, CDR1 SGHTA and CDR2 FQGNSA. V shed 0 bases and J 2 bases; nucleotides not matched to a gene: 10.